These T cell receptor beta chains were read from a single sample in a study of STAT3 mutations in large granular lymphocyte leukemia. The table came from immunoSEQ multiplex PCR; TCRdb's copy has only in-frame clones and leaves some out. The repertoire includes 30,000 to 40,000 clones, roughly 86% of them detected once, and roughly an eighth sits in the top ten. Sequences were obtained from peripheral blood mononuclear cells. These receptors were obtained from a man aged 55 to 69 with T-cell large granular lymphocyte leukemia. Some clones in this sample may be carry-over from other donors' samples. Both conserved end residues are part of each CDR3. Fields, in order: J gene, D gene, clone size, V gene, CDR3 protein, CDR3 DNA. The D gene is left open where the match is weak. Only some rows state a clone size, as once, few, many or a class for expanded clones.

TRBJ2-1	.	.	TRBV7-2	CASSFGPTSYNEQFF	TGTGCCAGCAGCTTCGGACCGACCTCCTACAATGAGCAGTTCTTC
TRBJ2-5	TRBD2	.	TRBV5-1	CASSFAGGLGTQYF	TGCGCCAGCAGCTTCGCGGGAGGACTCGGGACCCAGTACTTC
TRBJ2-3	TRBD1	.	TRBV19	CASSPTGGTDTQYF	TGTGCCAGTAGTCCCACAGGGGGCACAGATACGCAGTATTTT
TRBJ1-2	.	.	TRBV28	CASTWGSGYTF	TGTGCCAGCACCTGGGGTTCTGGCTACACCTTC
TRBJ2-3	.	.	TRBV29-1	CSVLEGTDTQYF	TGCAGCGTTCTCGAGGGCACAGATACGCAGTATTTT
TRBJ2-1	TRBD2	.	TRBV5-1	CASSLEGSGRPLNEQFF	TGCGCCAGCAGCTTGGAAGGAAGCGGGAGGCCCCTCAATGAGCAGTTCTTC
TRBJ2-3	.	.	TRBV29-1	CSVRRGSTDTQYF	TGCAGCGTCCGGAGGGGGTCCACAGATACGCAGTATTTT
TRBJ2-2	.	.	TRBV5-5	CASSLVAGELFF	TGTGCCAGCAGCTTGGTCGCCGGGGAGCTGTTTTTT
TRBJ1-2	TRBD1	.	TRBV10-3	CAISPVLAGQFVGYTF	TGTGCCATCAGCCCCGTTTTGGCGGGACAGTTTGTTGGCTACACCTTC
TRBJ1-3	.	once	TRBV18	CASSDQGTVSGNTIYF	TGTGCCAGCTCGGACCAGGGGACCGTCTCTGGAAACACCATATATTTT
TRBJ1-1	.	.	TRBV5-1	CASSLAVLNTEAFF	TGCGCCAGCAGCTTGGCCGTCTTGAACACTGAAGCTTTCTTT
TRBJ2-7	.	.	TRBV29-1	CSVGLIGSYEQYF	TGCAGCGTGGGTCTAATCGGCTCCTACGAGCAGTACTTC
TRBJ1-2	TRBD1	.	TRBV28	CASSYGTGGSYGYTF	TGTGCCAGCAGTTATGGGACAGGAGGATCCTATGGCTACACCTTC
TRBJ2-7	TRBD2	few	TRBV27	CASRRASGIPYEQYF	TGTGCCAGCAGGAGGGCTAGCGGAATCCCCTACGAGCAGTACTTC
TRBJ1-5	.	few	TRBV29-1	CSVLWTVDSNQPQHF	TGCAGCGTACTTTGGACGGTCGATAGCAATCAGCCCCAGCATTTT
TRBJ2-1	.	.	TRBV6-6	CASSSSGSAYNEQFF	TGTGCCAGCAGCTCCAGCGGGTCGGCCTACAATGAGCAGTTCTTC
TRBJ2-5	TRBD1	.	TRBV18	CASSLSTGWGETQYF	TGTGCCAGCTCACTCTCGACAGGGTGGGGAGAGACCCAGTACTTC
TRBJ1-2	TRBD1	.	TRBV30	CAWSGQGGHYGYTF	TGTGCCTGGAGCGGGCAGGGGGGCCACTATGGCTACACCTTC
TRBJ1-1	.	.	TRBV29-1	CSVSRGSNTEAFF	TGCAGCGTTAGTAGGGGTTCGAACACTGAAGCTTTCTTT
TRBJ1-4	.	.	TRBV9	CASSVAPHRAEKLFF	TGTGCCAGCAGCGTAGCCCCCCACAGGGCTGAAAAACTGTTTTTT
TRBJ1-4	.	.	TRBV4-3	CASSQRGPNEKLFF	TGCGCCAGCAGCCAACGGGGACCTAATGAAAAACTGTTTTTT
TRBJ2-5	.	.	TRBV29-1	CSALRRGTQYF	TGCAGCGCGCTCAGACGGGGGACCCAGTACTTC
TRBJ2-3	TRBD2	.	TRBV4-3	CASSQRLAGGDTQYF	TGCGCCAGCAGCCAACGACTAGCGGGAGGAGATACGCAGTATTTT
TRBJ2-6	TRBD1	.	TRBV6-5	CASRTGSGANVLTF	TGTGCCAGCAGGACAGGGAGCGGGGCCAACGTCCTGACTTTC
TRBJ2-6	.	.	TRBV9	CASSVDVRAGSGANVLTF	TGTGCCAGCAGCGTAGACGTCAGGGCTGGGTCTGGGGCCAACGTCCTGACTTTC
TRBJ2-7	.	.	TRBV18	CASSPARGGEQYF	TGTGCCAGCTCACCTGCCAGGGGGGGCGAGCAGTACTTC
TRBJ2-3	.	once	TRBV7-9	CASSMESTDTQYF	TGTGCCAGCAGTATGGAGAGCACAGATACGCAGTATTTT
TRBJ1-4	.	.	TRBV30	CAWRPRRGTNEKLFF	TGTGCCTGGAGACCCAGAAGGGGAACTAATGAAAAACTGTTTTTT
TRBJ2-1	TRBD2	once	TRBV6-6	CASSTRGTRPNNEQFF	TGTGCCAGCAGTACTCGGGGGACTAGACCGAACAATGAGCAGTTCTTC